This T cell receptor beta chain was captured by sequencing in a study of blood T cell repertoires in COVID-19. About the study: Whether acute or convalescent, the COVID-19 samples came from the United States, Italy and Spain. Sources were T cells, B-cell-depleted T cells, or PBMCs; the material itself was cDNA or gDNA.

The V end was cut by 4 bases, the J end by 6 bases, with 8 bases between. The germline V gene has CDR1 LNHDA and CDR2 SQIVND (reference sequence). The CDR3 has 12 residues. Source study methods: For nucleated cells, counts were estimated from reference gene primer amplification. TCRdb's copy holds only in-frame clones and misses some; the assay was immunoSEQ multiplex PCR. V, J and clone size are taken as reported in that table, and D and trimming were inferred from the DNA itself. The table records over 100,000 clones, 70% to 90% of them present only once. This chain connects TRBV19 to TRBJ2-3; perhaps TRBD1 as D (5 bases). The sample taken for sequencing was peripheral blood. This TCR was recovered from a human donor in a cohort sampled during active COVID-19. The CDR3 spells CASSRGRDTQYF. The CDR3 nucleotides read TGTGCCAGTAGTAGGGGCCGCGATACGCAGTATTTT.